Below, 24 T cell receptor beta chains from the same sample are listed, as sequenced in a study of T cell changes during pregnancy in multiple sclerosis. Only in-frame clones appear in the TCRdb table, and some are missing; sequencing was by immunoSEQ multiplex PCR. This sample yields around 96,000 clones, of which almost 95% are seen a single time; 2.2% belongs to the top ten. Sequencing used peripheral blood, obtained in the third trimester of pregnancy. Receptors were obtained from a female donor with multiple sclerosis, enrolled in a pregnancy study.

This clone has just one count. The rearrangement uses TRBV7-9 and TRBJ2-1; possible D gene TRBD1, 6 bases. Germline assignment: CDR1 SEHNR and CDR2 FQNEAQ (reference sequence). V dropped 5 bases and J dropped 5 bases, with 10 bases sitting between them. The CDR3 is made up of 13 amino acids. The CDR3 is CASSMDSNNEQFF. For the CDR3, the DNA is TGTGCCAGCAGCATGGACAGTAACAATGAGCAGTTCTTC.

The chain is built from TRBV9 and TRBJ2-1; D gene uncertain. This CDR3 has 12 residues. V was shortened by 5 bases and J by 10 bases, with 13 bases between the two germline ends. Germline V gene lookup returns CDR1 SGDLS and CDR2 YYNGEE. CDR3 amino acids: CASRGIASEQFF. CDR3 DNA: TGTGCCAGCAGAGGCATAGCCTCAGAGCAGTTCTTC.

This chain links TRBV7-5 with TRBJ1-2; the table calls TRBD1, which could not be checked here. TRBV7-5 is listed as a pseudogene. This CDR3 contains 17 residues. The CDR3 DNA reads TGTGCCAGAAGCTTAGTCTCCGACAGGGGGGGCCACTATGGCTACACCTTC. Translated: CARSLVSDRGGHYGYTF.

The chain has TRBV28 and TRBJ2-5, with D unclear. The J call is in doubt because the DNA end fits TRBJ2-7 better. The CDR3 is made up of 11 amino acids. Germline V gene sequence: CDR1 MDHEN, CDR2 SYDVKM. The CDR3 DNA sequence: TGTGCCAGCAGTTCCGCCTACGAGCAGTACTTC. The encoded protein is CASSSAYEQYF.

This chain uses TRBV27 with TRBJ1-1; maybe TRBD1 (6 bases). Germline V gene lookup returns CDR1 MNHEY and CDR2 SMNVEV (reference sequence). The CDR3 totals 13 residues. The CDR3, as DNA: TGTGCTTCCGGGACAACCTTGAACACTGAAGCTTTCTTT. It is translated as CASGTTLNTEAFF.

The chain carries TRBV5-4 and TRBJ2-7; 10 bases match TRBD2. The trim removed 4 bases at V and 2 bases at J, leaving 6 bases unmatched. This CDR3 region has 15 residues. Looked up from germline, CDR1 is SGHNT and CDR2 is YYREEE (reference sequence). CDR3 protein: CASSIAGLAAYEQYF. DNA for the CDR3: TGTGCCAGCAGCATAGCCGGACTAGCGGCCTACGAGCAGTACTTC.

The chain carries TRBV4-3 and TRBJ2-2; 7 bases line up with TRBD2. V was clipped by 2 bases and J by 4 bases; unmatched bases: 1. This CDR3 has 14 amino acids. The germline V gene has CDR1 LGHNA and CDR2 YSLEER. CDR3 nucleotide sequence: TGCGCCAGCAGCCAAAGCGGGATCACCGGGGAGCTGTTTTTT. Translation: CASSQSGITGELFF.

This clone was seen a single time. The chain is built from TRBV5-1 and TRBJ2-2; 14 nucleotides line up with TRBD2. CDR3 length: 17 residues. CDR1 is SGHRS and CDR2 is YFSETQ in the germline V gene. After removal of 0 bases from V and 6 bases from J, the junction contained 4 bases not matched to a gene. CDR3 nucleotide sequence: TGCGCCAGCAGCTTGGTCGGGACTAGCGGGAGTTCCGGGGAGCTGTTTTTT. Protein: CASSLVGTSGSSGELFF. Together with reference TRBV5-1 and TRBJ2-2, the CDR3 gives the full variable domain: KAGVTQTPRYLIKTRGQQVTLSCSPISGHRSVSWYQQTPGQGLQFLFEYFSETQRNKGNFPGRFSGRQFSNSRSEMNVSTLELGDSALYLCASSLVGTSGSSGELFFGEGSRLTVL.

The table lists this clone with a count of one. The chain links TRBV7-2 to TRBJ1-1, with D possibly being TRBD1 (5 bases). The germline V and J ends were trimmed by 3 bases and 3 bases, with 11 bases remaining between them. In germline, CDR1 is SGHTA, CDR2 FQGNSA. This CDR3 is built from 14 residues. The CDR3 coding sequence is TGTGCCAGCAGCTTGACAGATAACTACACTGAAGCTTTCTTT. Translating gives CASSLTDNYTEAFF.

The chain couples TRBV28 to TRBJ1-2, with TRBD1 matching over 8 bases. V lost 10 bases, J lost 4 bases, and 11 bases stayed unmatched. CDR1 and CDR2 (germline): MDHEN, SYDVKM. CDR3 length equals 14 residues. The CDR3 is CATLRGDRFYGYTF. The CDR3 nucleotides read TGTGCCACTCTAAGGGGGGACAGGTTCTATGGCTACACCTTC.

The chain employs TRBV5-1 and TRBJ2-7; D possibly corresponds to TRBD1 (6 bases). The CDR3 sequence is 14 residues long. CDR1 and CDR2 (germline): SGHRS, YFSETQ. The V and J ends lost 3 bases and 4 bases respectively, with 14 bases between them. CDR3 DNA: TGCGCCAGCAGCTCCACACCAGGGGTTTACGAGCAGTACTTC. Translating it yields CASSSTPGVYEQYF.

In this sample, this clone turned up once. The V and J genes are TRBV18 and TRBJ2-1, with D possibly being TRBD1 (5 bases). In germline, CDR1 is KGHSH, CDR2 LQKENI. This CDR3 spans 13 amino acids. The germline V and J ends were trimmed by 2 bases and 9 bases, with 11 bases remaining between them. CDR3: CASSPTGRGEQFF. The CDR3 bases are TGTGCCAGCTCACCAACGGGTAGGGGTGAGCAGTTCTTC.

For this clone: Sequence at one end of the junction differs from germline and may be a read error. CDR3 DNA: TGTGCCAGCAGCGTTCCGGGACAGCCCCTCTTC. Translated: CASSVPGQPLF. The rearrangement links TRBV9 to TRBJ2-1, with TRBD1 matching 7 bases. This CDR3 is built from 11 residues. The germline V gene has CDR1 SGDLS and CDR2 YYNGEE.

The genes are TRBV19 and TRBJ2-1, with 7 bases matching TRBD1. Trimming cost V 5 bases and J 8 bases; bases outside gene matches: 6. Per germline, CDR1 LNHDA and CDR2 SQIVND (reference sequence). The length of the CDR3 is 13 residues. CDR3 sequence (DNA): TGTGCCAGTAGTGTATCCACAGGGGATGAGCAGTTCTTC. Residues: CASSVSTGDEQFF.

The chain uses TRBV29-1 and TRBJ2-7; D perhaps matches TRBD1 (6 bases). V gave up 4 bases and J gave up 0 bases, with 10 bases separating them. The CDR3 runs to 13 residues. Germline V gene data show CDR1 as SQVTM and CDR2 as ANQGSEA. The CDR3 DNA reads as TGCAGCGTTGGGACAGCGATCTCCTACGAGCAGTACTTC. Its translation: CSVGTAISYEQYF.

Concerning this clone: Germline and junction disagree at one end, which may indicate a read error. This chain joins TRBV7-7 and TRBJ2-2, with 7 bases fitting TRBD2. CDR1 and CDR2 from the germline V gene are SSHAT and FNYEAQ (reference sequence). This CDR3 comprises 16 residues. CDR3 DNA: TGTGCTAGCAGCGGGCTAGCGGACCCGAACACCGGGGAGCTGTTTTTT. It yields the protein CASSGLADPNTGELFF.

The chain couples TRBV28 to TRBJ2-3; TRBD2 matches 8 bases. Germline values: CDR1 MDHEN, CDR2 SYDVKM. The ends lost 8 bases at V and 3 bases at J; junction bases unmatched: 13. The CDR3 loop spans 16 amino acids. The CDR3 bases are TGTGCCAGCCGTCCTTGGGAGGGCGGGAGGACAGATACGCAGTATTTT. As protein: CASRPWEGGRTDTQYF.

The rearrangement joins TRBV19 to TRBJ2-7, with 14 bases matching TRBD2. With 2 bases clipped from V and 4 bases from J, the junction kept 16 bases outside the gene matches. From germline, CDR1 is LNHDA and CDR2 SQIVND (reference sequence). The CDR3 is 20 amino acids. The CDR3 DNA follows: TGTGCCAGTAGTATATTTCTGGCGTCCGGGACTAGCGGGAGCGGATACGAGCAGTACTTC. It encodes CASSIFLASGTSGSGYEQYF.

V usage is TRBV6-5 and J usage is TRBJ1-2, with 8 bases lining up with TRBD1. Germline assignment: CDR1 MNHEY and CDR2 SVGAGI. The CDR3 runs to 14 residues. Trimming removed 4 bases from V and 8 bases from J; junction bases left unmatched: 9. The CDR3 DNA follows: TGTGCCAGCAGTTCCCTCCTGGCAGGGGGCGGCTACACCTTC. It translates to CASSSLLAGGGYTF.

V gene TRBV29-1 combines with J gene TRBJ2-7; perhaps TRBD2 as D (6 bases). The CDR3 has 11 amino acids. Trimming removed 7 bases at V and 6 bases at J, with 13 bases between. Germline V gives CDR1 SQVTM, CDR2 ANQGSEA. This chain's CDR3 is CSAAGGREQYF. In DNA form, the CDR3 reads TGCAGCGCCGCCGGGGGTCGCGAGCAGTACTTC.

The chain recombines TRBV6-5 with TRBJ2-2; D uncertain. The germline V gene encodes CDR1 MNHEY and CDR2 SVGAGI. This CDR3 spans 14 amino acids. V lost 0 bases and J lost 6, with 8 bases in between. The CDR3 coding sequence is TGTGCCAGCAGTTACTCGAGGCAAGCCGGGGAGCTGTTTTTT. Translating gives CASSYSRQAGELFF.

Regarding this clone: Germline is not matched at one junction end, which may reflect a read error. J is TRBJ1-5 and V is TRBV19, with D tentatively TRBD1 (5 bases). The CDR3 has 16 residues. From germline, CDR1 is LNHDA and CDR2 SQIVND (reference sequence). The CDR3 sequence: CASSFSGPVRSQPQHF. For the CDR3, the DNA is TGTGCCAGTAGTTTTTCAGGGCCGGTAAGGAGTCAGCCTCAGCATTTT.

The chain carries TRBV5-1 and TRBJ2-7, with TRBD2 matching 7 bases. The germline gives CDR1 SGHRS, CDR2 YFSETQ. Losses at the gene ends were 0 bases for V and 7 bases for J; bases not matched to a gene: 16. This CDR3 is 17 amino acids long. CDR3: CASSLGGRGGSAEEQYF. CDR3 coding DNA: TGCGCCAGCAGCTTGGGAGGGAGGGGCGGGAGTGCGGAAGAGCAGTACTTC.

The J gene is TRBJ2-1, the V gene TRBV6-5; 8 bases map to TRBD2. Germline V gives CDR1 MNHEY, CDR2 SVGAGI. The length of the CDR3 is 15 residues. The J segment lost 8 bases and the V segment lost 7 bases, leaving 13 bases of the junction unmatched. The CDR3 nucleotides read TGTGCCAGCACCGCGGGGGCGGGAGGTCCCCATGAGCAGTTCTTC. Residues: CASTAGAGGPHEQFF.